This TCR beta chain was profiled in a study of blood T cells in healthy people across ages. Findings and caveats of the study: Since the PBMCs were unsorted, naive and antigen-experienced cells could not be conclusively compared. More naive CD4+ cells and higher diversity were found in long-lived than in aged donors. Age advanced and TCR beta diversity per million T cells fell, roughly linearly.

This CDR3 is built from 15 residues. Germline loops: CDR1 ENHRY, CDR2 SYGVKD. Trimming removed 1 base from V and 1 base from J, with 10 bases in between. Each individual donor underwent a draw of approximately 9.6 milliliters of peripheral blood. A remark on this clonotype: The antigen is undetermined.

Through a sample-barcoded 5' primer and a J-beta primer mix, a second PCR was run for roughly 6 to 11 cycles. TCRdb recomputed calls from the 5' RACE reads with MiXCR, one row per CDR3 protein. The data show about 1,400,000 distinct CDR3 sequences, with almost 60% seen just once and about 6.7% held by the top ten. The clonotype was recovered from a man in his late teens or twenties in good health. This rearrangement joins TRBV10-3 to TRBJ1-1; TRBD1 is a possible D gene (5 bases). Input material: blood. CDR3 coding DNA: TGTGCCATCAGTGAGTTGGGGCTCGGGAACACTGAAGCTTTCTTT. This translates into CAISELGLGNTEAFF.